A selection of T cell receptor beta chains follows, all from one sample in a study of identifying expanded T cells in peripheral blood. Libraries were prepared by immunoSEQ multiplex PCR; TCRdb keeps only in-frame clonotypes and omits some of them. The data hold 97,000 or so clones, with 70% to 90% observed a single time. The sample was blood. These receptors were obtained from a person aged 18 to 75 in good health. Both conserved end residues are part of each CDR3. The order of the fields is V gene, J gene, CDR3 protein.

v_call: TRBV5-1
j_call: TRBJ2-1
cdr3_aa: CASSLDRNNEQFF

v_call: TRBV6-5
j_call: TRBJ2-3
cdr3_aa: CASKMVVGDTQYF

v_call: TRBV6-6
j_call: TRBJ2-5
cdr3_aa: CASSTHRGLWETQYF

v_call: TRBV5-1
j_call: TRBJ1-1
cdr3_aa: CASSLAVGATEAFF

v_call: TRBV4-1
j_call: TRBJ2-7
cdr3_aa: CASSQAGLAAVYEQYF

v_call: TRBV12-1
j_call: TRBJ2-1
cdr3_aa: CASSFAPVVAGDNEQFF

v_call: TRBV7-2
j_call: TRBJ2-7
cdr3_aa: CASVETYEQYF

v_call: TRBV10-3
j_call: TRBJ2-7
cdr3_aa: CAIRQNYEQYF

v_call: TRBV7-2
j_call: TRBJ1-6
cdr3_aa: CASSFRTGRDSPLHF

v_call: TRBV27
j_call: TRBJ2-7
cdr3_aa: CASRLRTGPYEQYF

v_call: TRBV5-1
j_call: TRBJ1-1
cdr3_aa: CASSADLQGGLRNTEAFF

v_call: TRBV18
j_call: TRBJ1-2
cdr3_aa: CASSPIVTPGTEDGYTF

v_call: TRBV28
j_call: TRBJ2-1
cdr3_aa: CASTWGTGANEQFF